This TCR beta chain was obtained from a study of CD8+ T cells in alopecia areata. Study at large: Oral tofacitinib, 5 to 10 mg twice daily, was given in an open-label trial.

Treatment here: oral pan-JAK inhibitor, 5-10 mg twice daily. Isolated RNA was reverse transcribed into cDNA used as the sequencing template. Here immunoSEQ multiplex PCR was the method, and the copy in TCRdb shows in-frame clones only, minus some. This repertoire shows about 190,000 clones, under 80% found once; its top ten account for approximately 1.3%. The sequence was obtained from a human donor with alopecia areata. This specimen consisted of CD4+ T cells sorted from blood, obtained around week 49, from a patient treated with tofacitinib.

CDR3 region: CATSPRGVTRPDTEAFF. DNA for the CDR3: TGTGCCACCAGCCCGCGAGGAGTCACGCGTCCAGACACTGAAGCTTTCTTT. The chain couples TRBV15 to TRBJ1-1; D call uncertain. The CDR3 covers 17 residues. The germline CDR1 and CDR2 sequences are LNHNV and YYDKDF (reference sequence). Deletions cut 5 bases from V and 3 bases from J, with 22 bases between.